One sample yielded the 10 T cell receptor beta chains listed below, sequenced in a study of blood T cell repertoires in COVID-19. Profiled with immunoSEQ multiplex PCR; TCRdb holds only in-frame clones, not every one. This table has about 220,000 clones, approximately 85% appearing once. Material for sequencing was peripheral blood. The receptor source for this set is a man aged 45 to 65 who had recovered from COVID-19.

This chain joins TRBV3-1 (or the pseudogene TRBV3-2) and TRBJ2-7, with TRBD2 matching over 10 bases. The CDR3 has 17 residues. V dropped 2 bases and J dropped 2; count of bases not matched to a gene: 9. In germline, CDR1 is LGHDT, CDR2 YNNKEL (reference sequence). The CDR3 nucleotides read TGTGCCAGCAGCCAAAGACTCGCTAGCGGGAGACCCTACGAGCAGTACTTC. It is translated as CASSQRLASGRPYEQYF.

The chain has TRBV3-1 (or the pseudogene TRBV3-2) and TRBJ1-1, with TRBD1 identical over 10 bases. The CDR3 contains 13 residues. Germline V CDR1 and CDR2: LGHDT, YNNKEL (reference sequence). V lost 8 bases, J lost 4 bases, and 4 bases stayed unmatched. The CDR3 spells CASATGGLTEAFF. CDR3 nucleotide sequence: TGTGCCAGCGCGACAGGGGGCCTCACTGAAGCTTTCTTT.

The CDR3 bases are TGTGCCAGCAGTTTATTGACAGGGGGTTACACCTTC. Protein product: CASSLLTGGYTF. V usage is TRBV12-3 or TRBV12-4 and J usage is TRBJ1-2, with 9 bases identical to TRBD1. The CDR3 has 12 residues. V lost 2 bases and J lost 11; bases outside the gene matches: 3.

The CDR3: CASSQVQREKLFF. The CDR3 DNA sequence: TGTGCCAGCAGCCAAGTTCAGCGTGAAAAACTGTTTTTT. V gene TRBV3-1 (or the pseudogene TRBV3-2) combines with J gene TRBJ1-4; D gene uncertain. This CDR3 comprises 13 residues. Germline assignment: CDR1 LGHDT and CDR2 YNNKEL (reference sequence). Trimming took 1 base from V and 7 from J, leaving 7 bases between them.

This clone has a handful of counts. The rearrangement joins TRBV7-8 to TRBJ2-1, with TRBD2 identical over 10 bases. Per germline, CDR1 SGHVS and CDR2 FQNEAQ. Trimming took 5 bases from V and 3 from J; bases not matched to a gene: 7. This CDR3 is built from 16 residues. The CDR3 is CASSARLAGLYNEQFF. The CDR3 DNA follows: TGTGCCAGCAGCGCCCGACTAGCGGGCCTCTACAATGAGCAGTTCTTC.

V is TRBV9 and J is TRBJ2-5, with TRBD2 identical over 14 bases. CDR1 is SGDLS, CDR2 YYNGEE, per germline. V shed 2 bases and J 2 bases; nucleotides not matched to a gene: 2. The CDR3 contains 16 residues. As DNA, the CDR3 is TGTGCCAGCAGCGTGGGACTAGCGGGAGAGCAAGAGACCCAGTACTTC. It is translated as CASSVGLAGEQETQYF. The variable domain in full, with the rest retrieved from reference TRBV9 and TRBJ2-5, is DSGVTQTPKHLITATGQRVTLRCSPRSGDLSVYWYQQSLDQGLQFLIQYYNGEERAKGNILERFSAQQFPDLHSELNLSSLELGDSALYFCASSVGLAGEQETQYFGPGTRLLVL.

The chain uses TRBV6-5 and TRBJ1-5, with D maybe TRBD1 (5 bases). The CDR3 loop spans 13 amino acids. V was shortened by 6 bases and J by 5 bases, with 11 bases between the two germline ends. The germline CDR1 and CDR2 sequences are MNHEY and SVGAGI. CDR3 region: CASSVDSHQPQHF. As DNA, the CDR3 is TGTGCCAGCAGCGTAGACAGCCATCAGCCCCAGCATTTT.

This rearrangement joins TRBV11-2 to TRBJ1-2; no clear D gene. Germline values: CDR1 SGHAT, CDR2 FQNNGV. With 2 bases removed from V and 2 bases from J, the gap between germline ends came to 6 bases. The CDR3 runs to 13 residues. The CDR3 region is CASSLPGNYGYTF. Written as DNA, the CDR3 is TGTGCCAGCAGCTTACCGGGGAACTATGGCTACACCTTC. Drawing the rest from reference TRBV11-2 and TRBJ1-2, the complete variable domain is EAGVAQSPRYKIIEKRQSVAFWCNPISGHATLYWYQQILGQGPKLLIQFQNNGVVDDSQLPKDRFSAERLKGVDSTLKIQPAKLEDSAVYLCASSLPGNYGYTFGSGTRLTVV.

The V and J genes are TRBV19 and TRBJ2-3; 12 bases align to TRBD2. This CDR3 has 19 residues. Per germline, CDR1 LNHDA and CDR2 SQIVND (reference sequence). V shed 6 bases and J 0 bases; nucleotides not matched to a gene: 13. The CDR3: CASSPQGSSGRGSTDTQYF. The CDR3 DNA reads TGTGCCAGTAGCCCCCAAGGGTCTAGCGGGAGGGGAAGCACAGATACGCAGTATTTT.

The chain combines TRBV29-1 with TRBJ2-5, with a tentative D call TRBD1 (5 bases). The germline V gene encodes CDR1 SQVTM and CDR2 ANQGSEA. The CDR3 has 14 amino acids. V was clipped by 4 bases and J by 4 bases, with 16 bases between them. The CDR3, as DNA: TGCAGCGTTGCGGGCAGGGTTAGTGTAGAGACCCAGTACTTC. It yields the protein CSVAGRVSVETQYF.